Listed here are 13 T cell receptor beta chains from one sample, sequenced in a study of blood T cell repertoires in COVID-19. Clones were read by immunoSEQ multiplex PCR, and TCRdb kept only the in-frame ones, dropping some. The data contain about 180,000 clones, roughly 89% of them singletons. Sequencing was carried out using peripheral blood. The receptors originated from an older woman with COVID-19, enrolled during active disease.

This clone was seen once. The J gene is TRBJ2-1, the V gene TRBV3-1 (or the pseudogene TRBV3-2); 7 bases align to TRBD2. V lost 2 bases, J lost 7 bases, and 5 bases stayed unmatched. CDR1 and CDR2 from the germline V gene are LGHDT and YNNKEL (reference sequence). CDR3 length equals 14 residues. The CDR3 here is CASSQTSDRNEQFF. CDR3 DNA sequence: TGTGCCAGCAGCCAAACTAGCGATCGTAATGAGCAGTTCTTC.

The chain recombines TRBV12-3 or TRBV12-4 with TRBJ1-5; D remains unclear. Between the trimmed V and J ends, which lost 6 bases and 0 bases, there was a span of 6 bases. This CDR3 has 13 residues. Here the CDR3 DNA reads TGTGCCAGCAGCTTGTATAGCAATCAGCCCCAGCATTTT. As protein: CASSLYSNQPQHF.

The genes are TRBV30 and TRBJ1-1; no reliable D call. Trimming removed 0 bases from V and 1 base from J, with 9 bases in between. The germline V gene has CDR1 GTSNPN and CDR2 SVGIG (reference sequence). This CDR3 has 14 amino acids. The CDR3 DNA reads as TGTGCCTGGAGTGTACGGTATGGGAACACTGAAGCTTTCTTT. Translated: CAWSVRYGNTEAFF.

The chain uses TRBV5-1 and TRBJ1-2; possibly TRBD1 for D (5 bases). Trimming pared 0 bases from V and 5 bases from J, leaving 8 bases between. The CDR3 is 13 residues long. Germline V gives CDR1 SGHRS, CDR2 YFSETQ. The CDR3 DNA reads as TGCGCCAGCAGCTTGGAGGGGTATTATGGCTACACCTTC. It encodes CASSLEGYYGYTF.

The chain recombines TRBV3-1 (or the pseudogene TRBV3-2) with TRBJ2-5; 11 positions agree with TRBD2. Germline V CDR1 and CDR2: LGHDT, YNNKEL (reference sequence). The CDR3 totals 14 residues. Trimming took 1 base from V and 7 from J; bases not matched to a gene: 2. CDR3 loop: CASSQASGRSTQYF. CDR3 nucleotide sequence: TGTGCCAGCAGCCAAGCTAGCGGGAGGTCGACCCAGTACTTC.

V gene TRBV15 combines with J gene TRBJ2-7; the match to TRBD1 covers 8 bases. The CDR3 spans 15 residues. J was trimmed by 4 bases and V by 1 base; bases with no gene match: 6. Germline V gene data show CDR1 as LNHNV and CDR2 as YYDKDF (reference sequence). The chain's CDR3 is CATSRVGTGQYEQYF. CDR3 sequence (DNA): TGTGCCACCAGCAGAGTCGGGACAGGTCAGTACGAGCAGTACTTC.

As concerns this clone: One junction end disagrees with the germline gene, perhaps due to a read error. This rearrangement joins TRBV19 to TRBJ1-2, with no clear D. Germline lookup yields CDR1 LNHDA and CDR2 SQIVND (reference sequence). The CDR3 has 15 amino acids. DNA of the CDR3: TGTGCCAGTGGTATGACCCAACAGCTTAACTATGGCTACACCTTC. Translation gives CASGMTQQLNYGYTF. The full variable domain, its missing parts supplied by reference TRBV19 and TRBJ1-2, is DGGITQSPKYLFRKEGQNVTLSCEQNLNHDAMYWYRQDPGQGLRLIYYSQIVNDFQKGDIAEGYSVSREKKESFPLTVTSAQKNPTAFYLCASGMTQQLNYGYTFGSGTRLTVV.

On this clone itself: The identical CDR3 is also encoded by other nucleotide sequences in the sample. The V and J genes are TRBV4-2 and TRBJ1-1; weak D call: TRBD1 (6 bases). Trimming removed 3 bases at V and 1 base at J, with 9 bases between. CDR1 is LGHNA, CDR2 YNFKEQ, per germline. The length of the CDR3 is 14 residues. CDR3 in DNA: TGTGCCAGCAGCCAGGCGACAGGGAACACTGAAGCTTTCTTT. Its protein is CASSQATGNTEAFF.

The chain links TRBV18 to TRBJ2-7; TRBD2 matches 7 bases. The CDR3 length is 13 residues. The ends lost 6 bases at V and 4 bases at J; junction bases unmatched: 6. Germline values: CDR1 KGHSH, CDR2 LQKENI. CDR3 coding DNA: TGTGCCAGCTCCCAGGGAGGGGCGTACGAGCAGTACTTC. It translates to CASSQGGAYEQYF.

This clone was observed a single time. This CDR3 is CASRGQGNSPLHF. The CDR3 nucleotides are TGTGCCAGCAGGGGACAGGGGAATTCACCCCTCCACTTT. This rearrangement joins TRBV6-5 to TRBJ1-6, with 10 bases aligning to TRBD1. Losses at the gene ends were 6 bases for V and 7 bases for J; bases not matched to a gene: 0. In germline, CDR1 is MNHEY, CDR2 SVGAGI. The length of the CDR3 is 13 residues.

The rearrangement uses TRBV5-1 and TRBJ2-7; possibly TRBD1 for D (5 bases). This CDR3 contains 15 residues. Germline CDR1 SGHRS, CDR2 YFSETQ. Trimming stripped 0 bases from V and 4 bases from J, with 14 bases between. The CDR3 sequence: CASSLVQGNWYEQYF. The DNA of the CDR3 is TGCGCCAGCAGCTTGGTTCAGGGTAACTGGTACGAGCAGTACTTC.

The rearrangement joins TRBV28 to TRBJ1-5; D ambiguous. The V end lost 3 bases, the J end lost 5 bases, and 11 bases lay between the germline ends. The CDR3 has 14 amino acids. Germline V lookup: CDR1 MDHEN, CDR2 SYDVKM. CDR3 loop: CASSFGSGDQPQHF. CDR3 DNA: TGTGCCAGCAGTTTTGGGTCAGGTGATCAGCCCCAGCATTTT.

This chain uses TRBV27 with TRBJ1-2; possibly TRBD1 for D (5 bases). The germline V and J ends were trimmed by 4 bases and 3 bases, with 9 bases remaining between them. This CDR3 has 13 amino acids. CDR1 MNHEY and CDR2 SMNVEV come from the germline V gene (reference sequence). CDR3 region: CASSSDIDYGYTF. DNA for the CDR3: TGTGCCAGCAGTTCGGACATCGACTATGGCTACACCTTC.